The next 15 T cell receptor beta chains were all read from a single sample in a study of blood T cells in healthy people across ages. A second PCR, run for about 7 to 11 cycles, used a sample-barcoded 5' primer plus a J-beta primer mix. One entry per CDR3 protein results from TCRdb running MiXCR on the 5' RACE reads. The sample comprises fewer than 950,000 distinct CDR3 sequences, around 34% of which are singletons, and 10% to 15% rests with the top ten. Sequenced sample: blood. These receptors were obtained from a young man in good health.

This clonotype was seen a handful of times. This sequence joins TRBV20-1 and TRBJ2-1; 11 bases map to TRBD2. Trimming at V came to 2 bases and at J to 8 bases, leaving 20 bases not matched to a gene. The length of the CDR3 is 19 residues. Germline CDR1 reads DFQATT; CDR2 reads SNEGSKA (reference sequence). CDR3 bases: TGCAGTGCTAGAACCAGCAAACCGACTCTAGCGGGGGGACTCCATGAGCAGTTCTTC. It encodes CSARTSKPTLAGGLHEQFF.

The V call is TRBV2, the J call TRBJ1-6, with D possibly being TRBD1 (5 bases). Trimming pared 2 bases from V and 9 bases from J, leaving 11 bases between. CDR1 is SNHLY, CDR2 FYNNEI, per germline. The CDR3 is 14 amino acids. The CDR3 here is CASSEIDSASPLHF. CDR3 DNA: TGTGCCAGCAGTGAAATAGACAGCGCTTCACCCCTCCACTTT.

This clonotype was detected ten times or more. The chain uses TRBV7-2 and TRBJ2-6; 7 nucleotides align to TRBD1. With V trimmed by 5 bases and J by 0 bases, 4 bases remained unmatched. The length of the CDR3 is 16 residues. Germline CDR1 SGHTA, CDR2 FQGNSA. For the CDR3, the DNA is TGTGCCAGCAGCCCGGGACAGTTCTCTGGGGCCAACGTCCTGACTTTC. It translates to CASSPGQFSGANVLTF. Combining the CDR3 with reference TRBV7-2 and TRBJ2-6 gives the whole variable domain GAGVSQSPSNKVTEKGKDVELRCDPISGHTALYWYRQSLGQGLEFLIYFQGNSAPDKSGLPSDRFSAERTGGSVSTLTIQRTQQEDSAVYLCASSPGQFSGANVLTFGAGSRLTVL.

The rearrangement joins TRBV20-1 to TRBJ2-3, with D perhaps matching TRBD1 (6 bases). Germline CDR1 reads DFQATT; CDR2 reads SNEGSKA (reference sequence). The CDR3 extends over 14 amino acids. Trimming shortened V by 3 bases and J by 2 bases, and 12 bases separated the two germline ends. DNA of the CDR3: TGCAGTGCTAGCAGGGGCAATCCCACAGATACGCAGTATTTT. It specifies CSASRGNPTDTQYF.

This clonotype was counted a few times. The gene calls are TRBV6-5 and TRBJ1-5, with TRBD1 as a possible D gene (6 bases). This CDR3 has 13 residues. Trimming left V 5 bases short and J 6 bases short, with 11 bases between. The V gene's germline CDR1 is MNHEY and CDR2 SVGAGI. The CDR3 loop is CASSPTGSQPQHF. The CDR3 DNA is TGTGCCAGCAGTCCGACAGGATCTCAGCCCCAGCATTTT.

The DNA for the CDR3 is TGTGCCACCAGTGACCTCTCACCGGGATACAATGAGCAGTTCTTC. Its protein is CATSDLSPGYNEQFF. The chain recombines TRBV24-1 with TRBJ2-1; possibly TRBD2 for D (5 bases). CDR3 size: 15 residues. V shed 4 bases and J shed 4 bases, with 13 bases lying between them. Germline V CDR1 and CDR2: KGHDR, SFDVKD.

This sequence joins TRBV4-3 and TRBJ2-5; 7 positions match TRBD1. The J call may be incorrect, as the DNA end agrees better with TRBJ2-7. The CDR3 is made up of 15 amino acids. Germline loops: CDR1 LGHNA, CDR2 YSLEER. CDR3 residues: CASSQDRGQPGEQYF. The CDR3 DNA follows: TGCGCCAGCAGCCAAGATAGGGGACAGCCCGGCGAGCAGTACTTC.

This clonotype has a handful of counts. This chain links TRBV20-1 with TRBJ1-5; unclear D gene. This CDR3 contains 15 residues. The ends were cut back, 3 bases at V and 1 base at J, with 13 bases in the middle. Looked up from germline, CDR1 is DFQATT and CDR2 is SNEGSKA (reference sequence). The CDR3 spells CSASLGGMSNQPQHF. Here the CDR3 DNA reads TGCAGTGCTAGTCTGGGAGGAATGAGCAATCAGCCCCAGCATTTT.

The sample holds a few counts of this clonotype. The CDR3 DNA sequence: TGTGCGACCAGTCATCCCCGCAATGAGCAGTACTTC. The encoded protein is CATSHPRNEQYF. The chain is built from TRBV12-3 or TRBV12-4 and TRBJ2-5, with D hard to call. This CDR3 is 12 amino acids long.

There are a few counts of this clonotype. The rearrangement joins TRBV6-2 or TRBV6-3 to TRBJ2-2, with TRBD1 matching 10 bases. CDR3 length: 14 residues. V lost 8 bases, J lost 3 bases, and 3 bases stayed unmatched. Germline V lookup: CDR1 MNHEY, CDR2 SVGEGT. CDR3 sequence: CASGDRGYTGELFF. The CDR3 DNA reads as TGTGCCAGCGGGGACAGGGGATACACCGGGGAGCTGTTTTTT.

This clonotype was counted only a few times. The chain links TRBV5-5 to TRBJ2-3, with D uncertain. This CDR3 region has 14 residues. Between the trimmed V and J ends, which lost 4 bases and 5 bases, there was a span of 14 bases. Looked up from germline, CDR1 is SGHKS and CDR2 is YYEKEE (reference sequence). The CDR3 DNA is TGTGCCAGCAGCCTGCAGAACCCAGGAGATACGCAGTATTTT. Its protein product is CASSLQNPGDTQYF.

The V gene is TRBV12-3 or TRBV12-4, the J gene TRBJ2-3, with D possibly matching TRBD2 (5 bases). Deletions cut 3 bases from V and 4 bases from J, with 14 bases between. The CDR3 runs 15 residues. CDR3 sequence (DNA): TGTGCCAGCAGTTTTGAGGGAGAGGGAGCAGATACGCAGTATTTT. Amino acids: CASSFEGEGADTQYF.

The chain carries TRBV20-1 and TRBJ2-5; 7 bases are shared with TRBD1. The DNA end lines up better with TRBJ2-7; the J call may be wrong. The CDR3 spans 14 residues. Per germline, CDR1 DFQATT and CDR2 SNEGSKA (reference sequence). CDR3 coding DNA: TGCAGTGCTAGAGATCCACGCAGGGGGAGCGAGCAGTACTTC. Its translation: CSARDPRRGSEQYF.

This clonotype was detected only a few times. The V and J genes are TRBV10-2 and TRBJ2-3, with D tentatively TRBD1 (6 bases). The germline V gene encodes CDR1 WSHSY and CDR2 SAAADI. There are 13 residues in the CDR3. Between the trimmed V and J ends, which lost 8 bases and 9 bases, there was a span of 18 bases. The CDR3, as DNA: TGCGCCAGCCGGGGTAGGGGGATTGACACGCAGTATTTT. It is translated as CASRGRGIDTQYF.

This rearrangement joins TRBV6-2 or TRBV6-3 to TRBJ2-2; 10 bases are shared with TRBD1. CDR3 size: 16 residues. CDR1 MNHEY and CDR2 SVGEGT come from the germline V gene. Trimming removed 6 bases from V and 4 bases from J; junction bases left unmatched: 8. The CDR3 loop is CASRPGQGRGTGELFF. The CDR3 DNA sequence: TGTGCCAGCAGACCGGGACAGGGGAGAGGCACCGGGGAGCTGTTTTTT.